The T cell receptor beta chain under discussion was sequenced for a study of T cell repertoires in cytomegalovirus infection. Study information: Selection of CMV epitopes for the study included recently identified HLA-C-restricted and well-studied HLA-B-restricted ones.

On this clonotype itself: The antigen is undetermined.

Trimming took off 4 bases at V and 7 bases at J, with 24 bases between the two ends. The CDR3 totals 16 residues. CDR1 is SGHRS, CDR2 YFSETQ, per germline. General study results and limits: HLA-C-restricted CMV clonotypes gave the most frequent clonotype in two of eight donors.

TCRdb reanalysed the reads using MiXCR and keeps one entry per CDR3 protein. This sample carries about 52,000 distinct CDR3 sequences, 20% of them seen once, and the ten largest clones take less than 70%. This sequence joins TRBV5-1 and TRBJ2-7; D is possibly TRBD1 (5 bases). The sample here was CD8+ T cells from cultured PBMCs, taken from culture after CMV antigen stimulation. The clonotype was recovered from a human donor in good health (CMV status not recorded). Some clones in this sample may be carry-over from other donors' samples. CDR3 nucleotide sequence: TGCGCCAGCAGCCCCGGACACTCCTCAGTCTTACCAGAGCAGTACTTC. As protein: CASSPGHSSVLPEQYF.